Detailed here is one T cell receptor (beta chain). The data derive from a study of blood T cell repertoires in COVID-19. For the study at large: Whether acute or convalescent, the COVID-19 samples came from the United States, Italy and Spain. Nucleic acid was either cDNA or gDNA, and it came from T cells, B-cell-depleted T cells, or PBMCs.

This CDR3 is built from 14 residues. Trimming removed 0 bases from V and 1 base from J, with 7 bases in between. The germline gives CDR1 SGDLS, CDR2 YYNGEE. In the source study's methods: Estimation of nucleated cell counts relied on the amplification of reference gene primers. TCRdb's table, derived via immunoSEQ multiplex PCR, lists solely in-frame clones and lacks some. D and trimming come from the DNA, and the V and J calls and clone size come from that table. The table includes under 300,000 clones, nearly 85% detected once. The TCR was taken from a human donor in a cohort sampled during active COVID-19. This chain links TRBV9 with TRBJ1-1; D remains ambiguous. The sequenced sample was peripheral blood. CDR3 in amino acids: CASSVVRGNTEAFF. The DNA for the CDR3 is TGTGCCAGCAGCGTAGTTAGAGGGAACACTGAAGCTTTCTTT.